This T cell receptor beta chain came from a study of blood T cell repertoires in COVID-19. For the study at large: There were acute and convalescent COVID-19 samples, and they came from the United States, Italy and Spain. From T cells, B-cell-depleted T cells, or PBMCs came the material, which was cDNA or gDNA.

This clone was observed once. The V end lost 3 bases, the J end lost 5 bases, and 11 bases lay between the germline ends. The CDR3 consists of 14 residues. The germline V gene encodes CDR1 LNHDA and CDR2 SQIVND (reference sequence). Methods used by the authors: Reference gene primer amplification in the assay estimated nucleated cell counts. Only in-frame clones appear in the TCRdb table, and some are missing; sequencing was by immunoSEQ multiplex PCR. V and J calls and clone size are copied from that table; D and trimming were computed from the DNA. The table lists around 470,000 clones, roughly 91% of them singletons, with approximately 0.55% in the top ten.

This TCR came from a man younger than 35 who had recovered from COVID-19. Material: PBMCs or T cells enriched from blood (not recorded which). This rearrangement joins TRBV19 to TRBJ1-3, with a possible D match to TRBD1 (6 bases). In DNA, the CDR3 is TGTGCCAGTAGTATCACAGGGTCCAGAAACACCATATATTTT. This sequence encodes CASSITGSRNTIYF.